The source of this TCR beta chain is a study of blood T cell repertoires in COVID-19. About the research overall: From the United States, Italy and Spain came samples of acute and convalescent COVID-19. Sources were T cells, B-cell-depleted T cells, or PBMCs; the material itself was cDNA or gDNA.

Trimming removed 5 bases from V and 4 bases from J; junction bases left unmatched: 12. This CDR3 has 17 amino acids. Germline CDR1 and CDR2: SEHNR and FQNEAQ (reference sequence). Source study methods: Estimation of nucleated cell counts was performed using reference gene primer amplification. TCRdb keeps only in-frame clones here, not all; method: immunoSEQ multiplex PCR. The V and J calls and clone size come from that table; D and trimming were worked out from the DNA. The sample lists hundreds of thousands of clones, roughly 89% seen once, with 1.4% to 1.5% in the top ten. Sequenced material: peripheral blood. This chain connects TRBV7-9 to TRBJ2-3; 10 positions match TRBD2. This TCR was sampled from a woman aged 30 to 39 with active or convalescent COVID-19. The CDR3 DNA is TGTGCCAGCAGCCGAGGGAGCGGGAGGGCCCTCGCAGATACGCAGTATTTT. Translated: CASSRGSGRALADTQYF.